This TCR beta chain comes out of a study of spatial heterogeneity in lung cancer. Noted time point: sample taken at primary tumor resection. The donors comprised 60 to 80 untreated early-stage non-small cell lung cancer patients. Each CDR3 protein is one row after TCRdb ran MiXCR on the 5' RACE reads. The table shows more than 80,000 distinct CDR3 sequences, with 12% occurring only once. Germline CDR1 is DFQATT and CDR2 is SNEGSKA (reference sequence). Trimming removed 6 bases from V and 0 bases from J; junction bases left unmatched: 17. CDR3 length: 17 residues. The rearrangement joins TRBV20-1 to TRBJ2-7, with 7 nucleotides matching TRBD1. The clonotype originates from a male donor with early-stage non-small cell lung cancer. Material: PBMCs, obtained at surgery. The CDR3 region is CSAQRGTTGADSYEQYF. Written as DNA, the CDR3 is TGCAGTGCCCAGAGAGGAACCACAGGGGCCGACTCCTACGAGCAGTACTTC.